The 26 T cell receptor beta chains reported below all come from one sample, sequenced in a study of lymphopenia after photon versus proton radiotherapy. Here immunoSEQ multiplex PCR was the method, and the copy in TCRdb shows in-frame clones only, minus some. Here the sample spans about 37,000 clones, more than 75% being singletons. The sequences come from peripheral blood, collected from a patient treated with photon-based radiotherapy. Every receptor here comes from a man over 45 with gastric cancer.

The chain couples TRBV5-1 to TRBJ1-2; tentatively, D is TRBD1 (5 bases). Germline loops: CDR1 SGHRS, CDR2 YFSETQ. V was shortened by 1 base and J by 8 bases, with 15 bases between the two germline ends. The CDR3 extends over 14 amino acids. The chain's CDR3 is CASSLIRGEGGYTF. In nucleotides, the CDR3 is TGCGCCAGCAGCTTGATTCGGGGGGAAGGAGGCTACACCTTC.

The chain combines TRBV7-8 with TRBJ2-1, with 11 nucleotides matching TRBD2. This CDR3 contains 12 residues. V was clipped by 4 bases and J by 16 bases; unmatched bases: 6. Per the germline V gene, CDR1 is SGHVS and CDR2 is FQNEAQ. In DNA, the CDR3 is TGTGCCAGCAGCTATAGCGGGAGGGCCAACTTCTTC. The encoded protein is CASSYSGRANFF.

The V call is TRBV19, the J call TRBJ2-7, with 8 nucleotides matching TRBD1. Germline values: CDR1 LNHDA, CDR2 SQIVND (reference sequence). V trimming: 5 bases; J trimming: 1 base; junction bases outside the gene matches: 7. CDR3 size: 15 residues. This CDR3 reads CASSYTGTGSYEQYF. Written as DNA, the CDR3 is TGTGCCAGTAGTTATACCGGGACAGGATCCTACGAGCAGTACTTC.

V is TRBV19 and J is TRBJ2-1; TRBD2 matches at 8 bases. This CDR3 is built from 15 residues. Germline lookup yields CDR1 LNHDA and CDR2 SQIVND (reference sequence). V lost 5 bases, J lost 8 bases, and 11 bases stayed unmatched. CDR3 coding DNA: TGTGCCAGTAGTGCCCTGGCGGGAGGAGCCGATGAGCAGTTCTTC. This codes for CASSALAGGADEQFF.

The chain uses TRBV27 and TRBJ1-1, with D maybe TRBD1 (6 bases). There are 16 residues in the CDR3. Trimming pared 2 bases from V and 4 bases from J, leaving 17 bases between. Germline V gene lookup returns CDR1 MNHEY and CDR2 SMNVEV (reference sequence). The CDR3 loop reads CASSLNRESGITEAFF. CDR3 DNA sequence: TGTGCCAGCAGTTTAAACAGGGAAAGTGGTATCACTGAAGCTTTCTTT.

V is TRBV19 and J is TRBJ2-1, with D unclear. Trimming removed 6 bases at V and 2 bases at J, with 2 bases between. CDR1 and CDR2 from the germline V gene are LNHDA and SQIVND (reference sequence). The length of the CDR3 is 11 residues. The CDR3 sequence is CASSAYNEQFF. The CDR3 nucleotides are TGTGCCAGTAGCGCCTACAATGAGCAGTTCTTC.

This rearrangement joins TRBV19 to TRBJ1-1, with 7 nucleotides matching TRBD1. This CDR3 has 15 residues. Germline V gene sequence: CDR1 LNHDA, CDR2 SQIVND (reference sequence). V gave up 6 bases and J gave up 0 bases; unmatched junction bases: 7. The CDR3 bases are TGTGCCAGTAGGACCTCGGGACAGCTGAACACTGAAGCTTTCTTT. The encoded protein is CASRTSGQLNTEAFF.

The table lists this clone with a count of one. This rearrangement joins TRBV25-1 to TRBJ2-7, with 7 bases that match TRBD1. The V segment lost 4 bases and the J segment 7 bases; nucleotides outside the gene matches: 10. The CDR3 consists of 14 residues. CDR1 is MGHDK and CDR2 is SYGVNS in the germline V gene. The CDR3 sequence: CASSGSQTGREQYF. In DNA, the CDR3 is TGTGCCAGCAGTGGATCTCAGACAGGGCGAGAGCAGTACTTC.

The rearrangement uses TRBV6-5 and TRBJ2-2; 9 nucleotides match TRBD1. The CDR3 is 16 amino acids. The V segment lost 1 base and the J segment 4 bases; nucleotides outside the gene matches: 4. Germline CDR1 and CDR2: MNHEY and SVGAGI. CDR3 in amino acids: CASSYLPGQGTGELFF. The CDR3, as DNA: TGTGCCAGCAGTTACTTGCCGGGACAGGGCACCGGGGAGCTGTTTTTT.

This rearrangement joins TRBV25-1 to TRBJ2-1; 9 bases fit TRBD2. After removal of 4 bases from V and 6 bases from J, the junction contained 10 bases not matched to a gene. The germline V gene has CDR1 MGHDK and CDR2 SYGVNS. The CDR3 has 16 residues. CDR3 nucleotide sequence: TGTGCCAGCAGTGCCCCCACTAGCGGGCCCTCCAATGAGCAGTTCTTC. Amino acids: CASSAPTSGPSNEQFF.

CDR3 bases: TGTGCCAGCAGCTCGGGACAGGGGGCGAGGGATGAGCAGTTCTTC. Amino acids: CASSSGQGARDEQFF. The chain couples TRBV6-6 to TRBJ2-1, with 12 bases identical to TRBD1. The length of the CDR3 is 15 residues. V was pared by 6 bases and J by 8 bases, with 8 bases of the junction left unmatched. Germline lookup yields CDR1 MNHNY and CDR2 SVGAGI (reference sequence).

The chain links TRBV6-6 to TRBJ2-1, with 7 nucleotides matching TRBD2. The CDR3 contains 16 residues. CDR1 is MNHNY, CDR2 SVGAGI, per germline (reference sequence). Trimming at V came to 4 bases and at J to 1 base, leaving 7 bases not matched to a gene. The CDR3 loop reads CASSSQTSASYNEQFF. CDR3 nucleotide sequence: TGTGCCAGCAGTTCCCAAACTAGCGCTTCCTACAATGAGCAGTTCTTC.

This rearrangement joins TRBV27 to TRBJ1-5; no reliable D call. This CDR3 spans 13 amino acids. Per the germline V gene, CDR1 is MNHEY and CDR2 is SMNVEV (reference sequence). V lost 6 bases, J lost 2 bases, and 8 bases lay in between. CDR3 loop: CASSSAGNQPQHF. CDR3 DNA sequence: TGTGCCAGCAGCTCCGCGGGCAATCAGCCCCAGCATTTT.

The chain uses TRBV11-2 and TRBJ1-2; D possibly corresponds to TRBD1 (6 bases). Trimming stripped 4 bases from V and 8 bases from J, with 17 bases between. Germline-derived CDR1 and CDR2 are SGHAT and FQNNGV. The CDR3 contains 14 residues. CDR3 loop: CASSSHGQQGGYTF. The CDR3 DNA follows: TGTGCCAGCAGCTCCCATGGACAGCAGGGGGGCTACACCTTC.

This sequence joins TRBV19 and TRBJ1-2, with TRBD1 identical over 7 bases. This CDR3 is 14 amino acids long. Germline V gives CDR1 LNHDA, CDR2 SQIVND (reference sequence). V lost 0 bases, J lost 8 bases, and 6 bases stayed unmatched. The CDR3 sequence is CASSIDSNRGGYTF. In nucleotides, the CDR3 is TGTGCCAGTAGTATAGACAGTAACAGGGGCGGCTACACCTTC.

V is TRBV7-9 and J is TRBJ1-6, with TRBD1 as a possible D gene (5 bases). The V end was cut by 6 bases, the J end by 5 bases, with 5 bases between. CDR1 SEHNR and CDR2 FQNEAQ come from the germline V gene (reference sequence). There are 12 residues in the CDR3. CDR3 nucleotide sequence: TGTGCCAGCAGAGGGGATAATTCACCCCTCCACTTT. This encodes CASRGDNSPLHF.

The chain employs TRBV9 and TRBJ2-3; 11 nucleotides align to TRBD2. CDR3 length equals 17 residues. Germline CDR1 is SGDLS and CDR2 is YYNGEE. The ends lost 4 bases at V and 6 bases at J; junction bases unmatched: 13. The CDR3 nucleotides read TGTGCCAGCAGCCCTCGGGGTAGCGGGAGGGCCGGGGATACGCAGTATTTT. Protein sequence: CASSPRGSGRAGDTQYF. The full variable domain, rest sourced from reference TRBV9 and TRBJ2-3, is DSGVTQTPKHLITATGQRVTLRCSPRSGDLSVYWYQQSLDQGLQFLIQYYNGEERAKGNILERFSAQQFPDLHSELNLSSLELGDSALYFCASSPRGSGRAGDTQYFGPGTRLTVL.

The rearrangement links TRBV5-5 to TRBJ2-1; 7 bases match TRBD2. With 3 bases clipped from V and 6 bases from J, the junction kept 9 bases outside the gene matches. The CDR3 is 15 residues long. Germline CDR1 is SGHKS and CDR2 is YYEKEE (reference sequence). This chain's CDR3 is CASSSGLGPPNEQFF. The CDR3 nucleotides read TGTGCCAGCAGCTCAGGACTAGGCCCTCCCAATGAGCAGTTCTTC. Full variable domain (outside the CDR3, taken from reference TRBV5-5 and TRBJ2-1): DAGVTQSPTHLIKTRGQQVTLRCSPISGHKSVSWYQQVLGQGPQFIFQYYEKEERGRGNFPDRFSARQFPNYSSELNVNALLLGDSALYLCASSSGLGPPNEQFFGPGTRLTVL.

CDR3 sequence: CASSLLAGSTDTQYF. The CDR3 coding sequence is TGTGCCAGCAGCCTACTTGCGGGGAGCACAGATACGCAGTATTTT. The gene calls are TRBV5-4 and TRBJ2-3; possibly TRBD2 for D (6 bases). V was trimmed by 4 bases and J by 0 bases, leaving 12 bases between them. Germline assignment: CDR1 SGHNT and CDR2 YYREEE (reference sequence). This CDR3 spans 15 amino acids.

The chain links TRBV25-1 to TRBJ2-3; D remains ambiguous. CDR1 and CDR2 (germline): MGHDK, SYGVNS. The CDR3 has 13 residues. Trimming shortened V by 4 bases and J by 1 base, and 6 bases separated the two germline ends. CDR3 amino acids: CASSAAGTDTQYF. The CDR3 DNA is TGTGCCAGCAGTGCAGCAGGCACAGATACGCAGTATTTT.

The chain uses TRBV6-5 and TRBJ2-7, with D unclear. The CDR3 sequence is 13 residues long. Germline CDR1 is MNHEY and CDR2 is SVGAGI. Trimming took off 5 bases at V and 0 bases at J, with 8 bases between the two ends. DNA for the CDR3: TGTGCCAGCAGTAAACCAGCCTCCTACGAGCAGTACTTC. This gives the protein CASSKPASYEQYF.

This CDR3 is CASSGGSSGRYNEQFF. The DNA for the CDR3 is TGTGCCAGCAGCGGGGGTTCTAGCGGGAGGTACAATGAGCAGTTCTTC. This chain joins TRBV9 and TRBJ2-1; TRBD2 agrees at 11 bases. This CDR3 has 16 residues. Germline trimming cut 3 bases from V and 4 bases from J; bases unmatched to any gene: 6. The germline CDR1 and CDR2 sequences are SGDLS and YYNGEE.

V is TRBV30 and J is TRBJ2-1; TRBD2 matches at 7 bases. The CDR3 extends over 14 amino acids. Germline V lookup: CDR1 GTSNPN, CDR2 SVGIG (reference sequence). J gave up 6 bases and V 0 bases, and 5 bases lay outside the gene matches. For the CDR3, the DNA is TGTGCCTGGAGTGTTGGGGGAGGGCCCAATGAGCAGTTCTTC. Its protein is CAWSVGGGPNEQFF.

This chain connects TRBV2 to TRBJ1-1, with unresolved D. Germline CDR1 is SNHLY and CDR2 is FYNNEI. Trimming took 8 bases from V and 4 from J, leaving 14 bases between them. The CDR3 consists of 13 residues. CDR3 region: CASESLPGTEAFF. The CDR3 nucleotides read TGTGCCAGCGAATCGCTGCCGGGCACTGAAGCTTTCTTT. Full variable domain (rest looked up from reference TRBV2 and TRBJ1-1): EPEVTQTPSHQVTQMGQEVILRCVPISNHLYFYWYRQILGQKVEFLVSFYNNEISEKSEIFDDQFSVERPDGSNFTLKIRSTKLEDSAMYFCASESLPGTEAFFGQGTRLTVV.

This clone appeared once. The gene calls are TRBV11-3 and TRBJ2-7; D perhaps matches TRBD2 (7 bases). Looked up from germline, CDR1 is SGHNT and CDR2 is YENEEA. This CDR3 comprises 14 residues. V lost 4 bases and J lost 7, with 17 bases in between. CDR3 region: CASSSPWGGEEQYF. The CDR3 nucleotides read TGTGCCAGCAGCTCCCCGTGGGGGGGCGAAGAGCAGTACTTC.

The chain couples TRBV14 to TRBJ2-3, with D possibly matching TRBD2 (6 bases). Trimming shortened V by 0 bases and J by 4 bases, and 11 bases separated the two germline ends. Germline V gene lookup returns CDR1 SGHDN and CDR2 FVKESK. This CDR3 spans 15 amino acids. CDR3 bases: TGTGCCAGCAGCCAAGATGGGGGGAGGTCAGATACGCAGTATTTT. It yields the protein CASSQDGGRSDTQYF.